Detailed here is one T cell receptor (beta chain). Its target is not known. The sample carries other DNA sequences with the same CDR3. The sample originates from a study of shared clonotypes between healthy human individuals. About the study: Aged 18 to 49, the donors were two women and three men. Per donor, CD8 memory used one plate, CD8 naive used two, CD4 memory used three and CD4 naive used three. Study results and limitations: Memory subsets generally showed smaller estimated richness than naive subsets did.

V was trimmed by 5 bases and J by 5 bases, leaving 12 bases between them. CDR1 and CDR2 from the germline V gene are SGHTA and FQGNSA. The CDR3 spans 13 residues. Method: immunoSEQ multiplex PCR; TCRdb's copy keeps in-frame clones and lacks some. There are over a million clones in the sample; approximately 72% occur only once, and about 1.5% lies in the top ten. The investigators split CD4+ cells into a CD45RA+ naive subset and a CD45RA-negative memory subset. This TCR derives from a man aged 18 to 35 in good health. The chain combines TRBV7-2 with TRBJ2-5; tentatively, D is TRBD2 (5 bases). Material for sequencing was memory CD4+ T cells sorted from blood. Sample subset: CD45RA-negative fraction. The CDR3: CASSPRGGETQYF. The CDR3 DNA reads TGTGCCAGCAGCCCTCGTGGCGGGGAGACCCAGTACTTC.